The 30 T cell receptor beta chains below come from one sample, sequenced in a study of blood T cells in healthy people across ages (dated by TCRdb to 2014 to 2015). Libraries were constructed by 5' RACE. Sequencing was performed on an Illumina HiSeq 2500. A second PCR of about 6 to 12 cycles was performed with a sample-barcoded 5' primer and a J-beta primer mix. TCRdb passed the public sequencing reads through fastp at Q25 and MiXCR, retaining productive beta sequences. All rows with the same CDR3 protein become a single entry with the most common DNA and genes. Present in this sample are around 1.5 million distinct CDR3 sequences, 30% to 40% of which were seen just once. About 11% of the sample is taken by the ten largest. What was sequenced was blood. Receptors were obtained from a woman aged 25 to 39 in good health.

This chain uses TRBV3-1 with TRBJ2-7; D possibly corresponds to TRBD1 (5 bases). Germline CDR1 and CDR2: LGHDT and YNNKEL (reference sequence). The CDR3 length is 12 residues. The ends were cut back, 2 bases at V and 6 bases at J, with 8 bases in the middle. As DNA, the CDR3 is TGTGCCAGCAGCCAACAGGGTTCCGAGCAGTACTTC. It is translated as CASSQQGSEQYF.

CDR3 loop: CASTLAGGENEQFF. The CDR3 bases are TGCGCCAGCACATTAGCGGGGGGCGAAAATGAGCAGTTCTTC. This chain uses TRBV4-1 with TRBJ2-1; 10 bases agree with TRBD2. The germline V gene has CDR1 MGHRA and CDR2 YSYEKL. With V trimmed by 7 bases and J by 7 bases, 7 bases remained unmatched. The CDR3 sequence is 14 residues long.

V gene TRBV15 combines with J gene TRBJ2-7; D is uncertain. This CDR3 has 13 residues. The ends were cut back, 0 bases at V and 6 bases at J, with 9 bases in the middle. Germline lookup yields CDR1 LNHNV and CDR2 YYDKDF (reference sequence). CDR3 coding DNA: TGTGCCACCAGCAGAGATGACAACCGCGAGCAGTACTTC. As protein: CATSRDDNREQYF.

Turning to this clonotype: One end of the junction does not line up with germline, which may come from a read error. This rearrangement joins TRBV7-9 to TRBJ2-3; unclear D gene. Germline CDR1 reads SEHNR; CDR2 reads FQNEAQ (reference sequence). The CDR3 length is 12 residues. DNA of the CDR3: TGTGCCGGCAGCTCCCAGCCAGATACGCAGTATTTT. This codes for CAGSSQPDTQYF.

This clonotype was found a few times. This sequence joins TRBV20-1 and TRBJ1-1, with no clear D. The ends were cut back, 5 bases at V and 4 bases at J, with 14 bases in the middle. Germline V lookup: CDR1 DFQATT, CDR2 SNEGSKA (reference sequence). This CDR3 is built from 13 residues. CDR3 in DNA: TGCAGTGCTTCCGGGGTTCGGATCACTGAAGCTTTCTTT. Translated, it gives CSASGVRITEAFF.

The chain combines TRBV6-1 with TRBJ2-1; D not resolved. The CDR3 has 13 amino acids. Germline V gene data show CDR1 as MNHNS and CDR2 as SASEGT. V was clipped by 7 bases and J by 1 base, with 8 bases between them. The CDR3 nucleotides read TGTGCCAGCATTCGAGCATCCTACAATGAGCAGTTCTTC. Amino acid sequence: CASIRASYNEQFF.

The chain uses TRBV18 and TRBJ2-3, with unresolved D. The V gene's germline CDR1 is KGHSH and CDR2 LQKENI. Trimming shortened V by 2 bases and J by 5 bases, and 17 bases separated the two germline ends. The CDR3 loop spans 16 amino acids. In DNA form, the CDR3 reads TGTGCCAGCTCACCAGTGGTCGGATGGGATGGAGATACGCAGTATTTT. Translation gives CASSPVVGWDGDTQYF. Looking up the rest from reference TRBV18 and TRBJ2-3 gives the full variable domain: NAGVMQNPRHLVRRRGQEARLRCSPMKGHSHVYWYRQLPEEGLKFMVYLQKENIIDESGMPKERFSAEFPKEGPSILRIQQVVRGDSAAYFCASSPVVGWDGDTQYFGPGTRLTVL.

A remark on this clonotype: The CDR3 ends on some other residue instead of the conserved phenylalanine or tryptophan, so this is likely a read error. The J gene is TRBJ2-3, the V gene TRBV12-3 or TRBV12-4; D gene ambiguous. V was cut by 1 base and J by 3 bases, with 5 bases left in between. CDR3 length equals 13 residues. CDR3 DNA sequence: TGTGCCAGCAGTTTAGTAAGAACAGATACGCAGTATTCT. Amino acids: CASSLVRTDTQYS.

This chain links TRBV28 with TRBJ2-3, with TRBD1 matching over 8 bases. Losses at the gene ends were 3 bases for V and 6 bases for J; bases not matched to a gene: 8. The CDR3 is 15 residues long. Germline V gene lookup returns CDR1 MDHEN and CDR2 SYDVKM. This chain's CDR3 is CASSLPGTGLDTQYF. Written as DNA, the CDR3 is TGTGCCAGCAGTTTGCCCGGGACAGGCCTGGATACGCAGTATTTT.

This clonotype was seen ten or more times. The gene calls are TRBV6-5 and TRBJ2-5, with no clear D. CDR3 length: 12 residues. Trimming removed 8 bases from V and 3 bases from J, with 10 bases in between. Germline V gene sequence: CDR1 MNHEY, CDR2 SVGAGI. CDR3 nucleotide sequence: TGTGCCAGCCAGACCTCGGAAGAGACCCAGTACTTC. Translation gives CASQTSEETQYF.

The CDR3 DNA follows: TGTGCCAGCGTCGGGCCCAAAAACATTCAGTACTTC. Protein sequence: CASVGPKNIQYF. The genes are TRBV2 and TRBJ2-4; D is unclear. This CDR3 has 12 residues. Germline loops: CDR1 SNHLY, CDR2 FYNNEI. Deletions cut 8 bases from V and 2 bases from J, with 7 bases between.

The CDR3 region is CASSRTGSGNTEAFF. For the CDR3, the DNA is TGTGCCAGCAGCAGGACAGGGAGCGGGAACACTGAAGCTTTCTTT. This sequence joins TRBV3-1 and TRBJ1-1, with 8 bases matching TRBD1. The ends lost 5 bases at V and 1 base at J; junction bases unmatched: 6. The CDR3 has 15 amino acids. Germline V gene lookup returns CDR1 LGHDT and CDR2 YNNKEL (reference sequence).

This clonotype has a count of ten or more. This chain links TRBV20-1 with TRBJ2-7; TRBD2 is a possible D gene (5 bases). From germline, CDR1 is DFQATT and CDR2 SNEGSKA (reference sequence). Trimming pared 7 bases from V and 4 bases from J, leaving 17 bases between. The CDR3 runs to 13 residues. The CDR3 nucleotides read TGCAGTGGGAGTCGAGGGAGTACTTACGAGCAGTACTTC. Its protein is CSGSRGSTYEQYF.

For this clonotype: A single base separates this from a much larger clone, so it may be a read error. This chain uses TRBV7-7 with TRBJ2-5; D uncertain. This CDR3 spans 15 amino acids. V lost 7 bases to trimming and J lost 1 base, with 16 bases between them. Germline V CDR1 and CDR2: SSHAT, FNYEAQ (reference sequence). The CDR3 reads CASNYITGVQETQYF. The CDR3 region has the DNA TGTGCCAGCAACTATATCACGGGTGTCCAAGAGACCCAGTACTTC.

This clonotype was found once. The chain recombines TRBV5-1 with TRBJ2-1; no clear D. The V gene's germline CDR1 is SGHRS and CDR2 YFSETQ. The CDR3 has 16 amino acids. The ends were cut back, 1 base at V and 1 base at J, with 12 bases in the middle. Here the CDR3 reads CASSLTGHSSYNEQFF. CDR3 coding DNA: TGCGCCAGCAGCTTGACTGGGCACTCATCCTACAATGAGCAGTTCTTC.

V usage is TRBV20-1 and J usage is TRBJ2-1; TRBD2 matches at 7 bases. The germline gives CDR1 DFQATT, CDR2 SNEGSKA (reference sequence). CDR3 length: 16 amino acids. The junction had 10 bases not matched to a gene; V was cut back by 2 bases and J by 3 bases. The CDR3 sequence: CSARTISGRGYNEQFF. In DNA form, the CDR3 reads TGCAGTGCTAGAACGATTAGCGGGCGAGGCTACAATGAGCAGTTCTTC.

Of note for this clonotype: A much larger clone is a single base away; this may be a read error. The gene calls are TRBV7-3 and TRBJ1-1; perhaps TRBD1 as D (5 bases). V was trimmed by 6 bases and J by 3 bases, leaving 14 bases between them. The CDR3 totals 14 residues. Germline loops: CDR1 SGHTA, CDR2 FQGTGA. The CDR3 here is CASRILGGDTEAFF. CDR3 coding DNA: TGTGCCAGCAGAATACTCGGGGGGGACACTGAAGCTTTCTTT.

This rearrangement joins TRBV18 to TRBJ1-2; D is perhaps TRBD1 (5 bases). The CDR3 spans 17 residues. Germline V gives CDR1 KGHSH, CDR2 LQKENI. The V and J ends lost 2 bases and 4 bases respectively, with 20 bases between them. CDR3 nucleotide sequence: TGTGCCAGCTCACCAACAGCGATCCTGTCGGGGGGCTATGGCTACACCTTC. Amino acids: CASSPTAILSGGYGYTF.

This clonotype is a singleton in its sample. In DNA, the CDR3 is TGCGCCAGCAGCTTGGGGCCTACAACTGGGATAGATACGCAGTATTTT. As protein: CASSLGPTTGIDTQYF. The rearrangement uses TRBV5-1 and TRBJ2-3; D uncertain. V was shortened by 0 bases and J by 5 bases, with 16 bases between the two germline ends. This CDR3 spans 16 amino acids. Germline lookup yields CDR1 SGHRS and CDR2 YFSETQ.

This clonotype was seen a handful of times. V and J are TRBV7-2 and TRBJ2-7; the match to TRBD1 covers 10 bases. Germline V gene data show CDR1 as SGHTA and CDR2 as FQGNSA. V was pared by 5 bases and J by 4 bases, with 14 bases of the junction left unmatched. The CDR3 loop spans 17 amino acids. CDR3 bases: TGTGCCAGCAGCACGCCTCGACAGGGGGCAGGTTATTACGAGCAGTACTTC. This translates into CASSTPRQGAGYYEQYF.

CDR3: CASSVRGTGELFF. CDR3 coding DNA: TGTGCCAGCAGCGTACGGGGAACCGGGGAGCTGTTTTTT. The genes are TRBV9 and TRBJ2-2; D perhaps matches TRBD2 (5 bases). The CDR3 sequence is 13 residues long. V was pared by 1 base and J by 5 bases, with 6 bases between. Germline values: CDR1 SGDLS, CDR2 YYNGEE.

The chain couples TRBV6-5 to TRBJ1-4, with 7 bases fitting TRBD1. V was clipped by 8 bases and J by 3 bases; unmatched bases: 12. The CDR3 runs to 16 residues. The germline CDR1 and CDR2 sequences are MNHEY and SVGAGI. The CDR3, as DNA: TGTGCCAGCGGCTCGATTTACAGGGGTGCTAATGAAAAACTGTTTTTT. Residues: CASGSIYRGANEKLFF.

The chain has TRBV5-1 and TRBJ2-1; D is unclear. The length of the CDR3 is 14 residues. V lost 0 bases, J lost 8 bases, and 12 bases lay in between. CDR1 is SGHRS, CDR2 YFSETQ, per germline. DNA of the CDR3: TGCGCCAGCAGCTTGGGGCAGGTGAAGGATGAGCAGTTCTTC. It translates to CASSLGQVKDEQFF.

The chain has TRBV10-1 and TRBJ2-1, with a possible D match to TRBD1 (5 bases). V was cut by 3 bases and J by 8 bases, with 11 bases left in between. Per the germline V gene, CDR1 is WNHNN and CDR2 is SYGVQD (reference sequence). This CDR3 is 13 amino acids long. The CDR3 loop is CASSEVGVDEQFF. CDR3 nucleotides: TGCGCCAGCAGTGAAGTAGGGGTCGATGAGCAGTTCTTC.

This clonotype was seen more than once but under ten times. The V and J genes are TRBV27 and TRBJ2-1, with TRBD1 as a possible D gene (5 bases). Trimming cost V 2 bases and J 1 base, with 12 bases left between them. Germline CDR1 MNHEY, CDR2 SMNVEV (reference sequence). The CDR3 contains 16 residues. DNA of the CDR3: TGTGCCAGCAGTTTAGCCCTAGGGGTTTCCTACAATGAGCAGTTCTTC. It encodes CASSLALGVSYNEQFF.

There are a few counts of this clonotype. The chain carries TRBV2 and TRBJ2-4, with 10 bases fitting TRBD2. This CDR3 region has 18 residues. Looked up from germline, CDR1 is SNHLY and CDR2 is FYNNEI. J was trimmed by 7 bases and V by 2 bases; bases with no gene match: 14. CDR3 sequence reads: CASSEKGLLAGYRNIQYF. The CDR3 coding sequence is TGTGCCAGCAGTGAAAAAGGGCTACTAGCGGGATATCGCAACATTCAGTACTTC.

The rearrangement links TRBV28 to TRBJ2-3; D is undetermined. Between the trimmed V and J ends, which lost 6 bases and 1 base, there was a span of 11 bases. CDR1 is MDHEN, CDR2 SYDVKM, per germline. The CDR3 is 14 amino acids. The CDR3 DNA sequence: TGTGCCAGCAGGCCGTCAGCTGGCACAGATACGCAGTATTTT. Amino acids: CASRPSAGTDTQYF.

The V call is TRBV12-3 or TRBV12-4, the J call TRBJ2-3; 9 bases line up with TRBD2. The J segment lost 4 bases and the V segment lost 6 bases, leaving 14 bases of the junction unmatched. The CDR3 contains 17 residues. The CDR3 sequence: CASRPAGGPVVADTQYF. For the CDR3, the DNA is TGTGCCAGCAGACCAGCGGGAGGCCCGGTTGTGGCAGATACGCAGTATTTT.

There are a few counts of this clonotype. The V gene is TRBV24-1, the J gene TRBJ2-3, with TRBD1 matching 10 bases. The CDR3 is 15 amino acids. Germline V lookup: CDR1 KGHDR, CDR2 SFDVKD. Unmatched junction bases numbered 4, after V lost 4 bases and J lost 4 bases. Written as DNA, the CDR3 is TGTGCCACCAGTGACCGGACAGGGGGTTCAGATACGCAGTATTTT. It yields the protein CATSDRTGGSDTQYF.

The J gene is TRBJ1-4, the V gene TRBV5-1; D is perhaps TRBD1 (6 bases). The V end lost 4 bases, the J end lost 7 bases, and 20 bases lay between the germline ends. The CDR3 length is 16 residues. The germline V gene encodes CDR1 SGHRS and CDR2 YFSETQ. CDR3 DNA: TGCGCCAGCAGCAGCACAGGGCCCCTTCAGGGTGAAAAACTGTTTTTT. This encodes CASSSTGPLQGEKLFF.